This is a list of T cell receptor beta chains from one sample in a study of blood T cell repertoires in COVID-19. The method was immunoSEQ multiplex PCR; TCRdb's version includes in-frame clones alone and lacks a portion of them. The sample lists tens of thousands of clones; 88% were seen once. The sample was peripheral blood. The source is a man in his sixties with acute or convalescent COVID-19. The CDR3 runs from the conserved cysteine through the conserved F or W. Fields, in order: clone size, J gene, D gene, V gene, CDR3 protein, CDR3 DNA. D genes are given only for firm matches. The size field is filled for only some rows; it gives once, few, many or a size class.

abundance: NA; j_gene: TRBJ1-1; d_gene: TRBD1; v_gene: TRBV5-1; CDR3aa: CASSLVGTGGLITEAFF; CDR3nt: TGCGCCAGCAGCTTGGTCGGGACAGGGGGCTTGATCACTGAAGCTTTCTTT
abundance: NA; j_gene: TRBJ2-3; d_gene: TRBD1; v_gene: TRBV10-1; CDR3aa: CASSESRGPEEDTQYF; CDR3nt: TGCGCCAGCAGTGAGTCGAGGGGGCCTGAGGAGGATACGCAGTATTTT
abundance: NA; j_gene: TRBJ2-1; d_gene: NA; v_gene: TRBV7-6; CDR3aa: CASSSSRGPSGHYNEQFF; CDR3nt: TGTGCCAGCAGCAGCTCCAGGGGGCCTAGCGGACACTACAATGAGCAGTTCTTC
abundance: NA; j_gene: TRBJ2-7; d_gene: NA; v_gene: TRBV30; CDR3aa: CAWSRDILGYEQYF; CDR3nt: TGTGCCTGGAGTCGGGATATCCTCGGCTACGAGCAGTACTTC
abundance: NA; j_gene: TRBJ2-7; d_gene: TRBD2; v_gene: TRBV27; CDR3aa: CASSLGTSGNYEQYF; CDR3nt: TGTGCCAGCAGCCTCGGGACTAGCGGGAACTACGAGCAGTACTTC
abundance: NA; j_gene: TRBJ1-1; d_gene: NA; v_gene: TRBV6-5; CDR3aa: CASSYSRGGTEAFF; CDR3nt: TGTGCCAGCAGTTACTCTAGGGGTGGCACTGAAGCTTTCTTT
abundance: NA; j_gene: TRBJ1-3; d_gene: NA; v_gene: TRBV10-1; CDR3aa: CARGTDPSGNTIYF; CDR3nt: TGCGCCAGGGGGACTGACCCTTCTGGAAACACCATATATTTT
abundance: NA; j_gene: TRBJ1-2; d_gene: NA; v_gene: TRBV28; CDR3aa: CASSVGGANRGYTF; CDR3nt: TGTGCCAGCAGCGTAGGGGGGGCAAACCGTGGCTACACCTTC
abundance: NA; j_gene: TRBJ2-5; d_gene: NA; v_gene: TRBV5-1; CDR3aa: CASSLAPEQETQYF; CDR3nt: TGCGCCAGCAGCTTGGCCCCTGAGCAAGAGACCCAGTACTTC
abundance: NA; j_gene: TRBJ2-7; d_gene: TRBD2; v_gene: TRBV24-1; CDR3aa: CATSDPGGLVTEQYF; CDR3nt: TGTGCCACCAGTGACCCTGGTGGACTAGTAACCGAGCAGTACTTC
abundance: NA; j_gene: TRBJ2-3; d_gene: TRBD1; v_gene: TRBV24-1; CDR3aa: CATSDPTGDGTDTQYF; CDR3nt: TGTGCCACCAGTGATCCGACAGGGGATGGCACAGATACGCAGTATTTT
abundance: NA; j_gene: TRBJ2-7; d_gene: TRBD2; v_gene: TRBV28; CDR3aa: CASSSGLAGVGEQYF; CDR3nt: TGTGCCAGCAGTTCGGGACTAGCGGGAGTGGGCGAGCAGTACTTC
abundance: NA; j_gene: TRBJ2-7; d_gene: TRBD2; v_gene: TRBV10-3; CDR3aa: CAISEGTSGTYEQYF; CDR3nt: TGTGCCATCAGTGAGGGGACTAGCGGGACTTACGAGCAGTACTTC
abundance: NA; j_gene: TRBJ2-3; d_gene: TRBD2; v_gene: TRBV3-1/TRBV3-2; CDR3aa: CASSPKLAGRGDTQYF; CDR3nt: TGTGCCAGCAGCCCCAAACTAGCGGGGAGAGGGGATACGCAGTATTTT
abundance: NA; j_gene: TRBJ2-6; d_gene: TRBD1; v_gene: TRBV7-9; CDR3aa: CASSLGTGLNVLTF; CDR3nt: TGTGCCAGCAGCCTGGGGACAGGGTTAAACGTCCTGACTTTC
abundance: NA; j_gene: TRBJ2-3; d_gene: TRBD2; v_gene: TRBV14; CDR3aa: CTSSQDYGLVTDTQYF; CDR3nt: TGTACCAGCAGCCAAGATTACGGACTAGTCACAGATACGCAGTATTTT
abundance: NA; j_gene: TRBJ1-4; d_gene: NA; v_gene: TRBV5-4; CDR3aa: CASSLGRGEKLFF; CDR3nt: TGTGCCAGCAGCCTGGGCCGCGGGGAAAAACTGTTTTTT
abundance: NA; j_gene: TRBJ2-3; d_gene: NA; v_gene: TRBV5-4; CDR3aa: CASSLGSGLTDTQYF; CDR3nt: TGTGCCAGCAGCTTGGGGTCAGGGCTCACAGATACGCAGTATTTT
abundance: NA; j_gene: TRBJ2-5; d_gene: TRBD1; v_gene: TRBV29-1; CDR3aa: CSVDRGSKETQYF; CDR3nt: TGCAGCGTTGACAGGGGGAGTAAAGAGACCCAGTACTTC
abundance: NA; j_gene: TRBJ2-3; d_gene: NA; v_gene: TRBV30; CDR3aa: CAWSPGGTDTQYF; CDR3nt: TGTGCCTGGAGTCCGGGAGGCACAGATACGCAGTATTTT
abundance: NA; j_gene: TRBJ1-1; d_gene: TRBD1; v_gene: TRBV18; CDR3aa: CASSPLRQGSPEAFF; CDR3nt: TGTGCCAGCTCACCACTAAGACAGGGAAGTCCTGAAGCTTTCTTT
abundance: NA; j_gene: TRBJ1-1; d_gene: NA; v_gene: TRBV5-4; CDR3aa: CASSSQNGVLTEAFF; CDR3nt: TGTGCCAGCAGCTCACAGAACGGGGTCTTGACTGAAGCTTTCTTT
abundance: medium-sized; j_gene: TRBJ2-7; d_gene: NA; v_gene: TRBV4-2; CDR3aa: CASSQDSGSPAYEQYF; CDR3nt: TGTGCCAGCAGCCAAGATTCGGGATCCCCCGCCTACGAGCAGTACTTC
abundance: NA; j_gene: TRBJ2-1; d_gene: NA; v_gene: TRBV28; CDR3aa: CASTTPGREQFF; CDR3nt: TGTGCCAGCACCACCCCGGGGAGGGAGCAGTTCTTC
abundance: NA; j_gene: TRBJ1-6; d_gene: NA; v_gene: TRBV28; CDR3aa: CASTRDPPGGSYNSPLHF; CDR3nt: TGTGCCAGCACCCGGGACCCCCCGGGGGGCTCCTATAATTCACCCCTCCACTTT
abundance: NA; j_gene: TRBJ2-7; d_gene: TRBD2; v_gene: TRBV28; CDR3aa: CASSSRMGAGGPYEQYF; CDR3nt: TGTGCCAGCAGTTCAAGGATGGGGGCGGGAGGGCCCTACGAGCAGTACTTC
abundance: NA; j_gene: TRBJ2-1; d_gene: NA; v_gene: TRBV30; CDR3aa: CAWGRKAGTVEQFF; CDR3nt: TGTGCCTGGGGGAGAAAGGCGGGAACGGTTGAGCAGTTCTTC
abundance: NA; j_gene: TRBJ2-1; d_gene: NA; v_gene: TRBV2; CDR3aa: CASTLAQGEQFF; CDR3nt: TGTGCCAGCACTCTAGCGCAGGGTGAGCAGTTCTTC
abundance: NA; j_gene: TRBJ2-5; d_gene: TRBD2; v_gene: TRBV9; CDR3aa: CASSPQGGLALGTQYF; CDR3nt: TGTGCCAGCAGCCCTCAGGGGGGACTAGCGTTAGGGACCCAGTACTTC
abundance: NA; j_gene: TRBJ2-5; d_gene: NA; v_gene: TRBV13; CDR3aa: CASSPTRSGQETQYF; CDR3nt: TGTGCCAGCAGCCCGACGAGGAGCGGACAAGAGACCCAGTACTTC